Many counts were recorded for the clone carrying this T cell receptor beta chain. What it recognizes is unknown. This record belongs to a study of CD8 T cells in ankylosing spondylitis. Whole-study results and caveats: A TCR beta motif made of fewer than 10 highly homologous variants seemed typical of ankylosing spondylitis blood. A number of the motif variants had already been described in reactive arthritis synovial fluid and blood. Clones linked with disease were CD8+ and fairly uncommon in the peripheral blood.

Making use of molecular barcodes, quantitative 5'-RACE generated TCR beta libraries. TCRdb fed the 5' RACE reads into MiXCR, producing one record per CDR3 protein. The sample lists about 220,000 distinct CDR3 sequences, about 10% occurring once. The TCR originated in a male donor with ankylosing spondylitis or in good health (not recorded which). Source material: blood, either unsorted or a sorted T cell fraction (not recorded which).

The CDR3 here is CASRVGKYGYTF. The DNA of the CDR3 is TGTGCCAGCAGGGTCGGGAAATATGGCTACACCTTC. J is TRBJ1-2 and V is TRBV6-7, with unresolved D. Being an ORF, TRBV6-7 has a function that is uncertain. The CDR3 has 12 amino acids. The V end lost 6 bases, the J end lost 5 bases, and 10 bases lay between the germline ends.